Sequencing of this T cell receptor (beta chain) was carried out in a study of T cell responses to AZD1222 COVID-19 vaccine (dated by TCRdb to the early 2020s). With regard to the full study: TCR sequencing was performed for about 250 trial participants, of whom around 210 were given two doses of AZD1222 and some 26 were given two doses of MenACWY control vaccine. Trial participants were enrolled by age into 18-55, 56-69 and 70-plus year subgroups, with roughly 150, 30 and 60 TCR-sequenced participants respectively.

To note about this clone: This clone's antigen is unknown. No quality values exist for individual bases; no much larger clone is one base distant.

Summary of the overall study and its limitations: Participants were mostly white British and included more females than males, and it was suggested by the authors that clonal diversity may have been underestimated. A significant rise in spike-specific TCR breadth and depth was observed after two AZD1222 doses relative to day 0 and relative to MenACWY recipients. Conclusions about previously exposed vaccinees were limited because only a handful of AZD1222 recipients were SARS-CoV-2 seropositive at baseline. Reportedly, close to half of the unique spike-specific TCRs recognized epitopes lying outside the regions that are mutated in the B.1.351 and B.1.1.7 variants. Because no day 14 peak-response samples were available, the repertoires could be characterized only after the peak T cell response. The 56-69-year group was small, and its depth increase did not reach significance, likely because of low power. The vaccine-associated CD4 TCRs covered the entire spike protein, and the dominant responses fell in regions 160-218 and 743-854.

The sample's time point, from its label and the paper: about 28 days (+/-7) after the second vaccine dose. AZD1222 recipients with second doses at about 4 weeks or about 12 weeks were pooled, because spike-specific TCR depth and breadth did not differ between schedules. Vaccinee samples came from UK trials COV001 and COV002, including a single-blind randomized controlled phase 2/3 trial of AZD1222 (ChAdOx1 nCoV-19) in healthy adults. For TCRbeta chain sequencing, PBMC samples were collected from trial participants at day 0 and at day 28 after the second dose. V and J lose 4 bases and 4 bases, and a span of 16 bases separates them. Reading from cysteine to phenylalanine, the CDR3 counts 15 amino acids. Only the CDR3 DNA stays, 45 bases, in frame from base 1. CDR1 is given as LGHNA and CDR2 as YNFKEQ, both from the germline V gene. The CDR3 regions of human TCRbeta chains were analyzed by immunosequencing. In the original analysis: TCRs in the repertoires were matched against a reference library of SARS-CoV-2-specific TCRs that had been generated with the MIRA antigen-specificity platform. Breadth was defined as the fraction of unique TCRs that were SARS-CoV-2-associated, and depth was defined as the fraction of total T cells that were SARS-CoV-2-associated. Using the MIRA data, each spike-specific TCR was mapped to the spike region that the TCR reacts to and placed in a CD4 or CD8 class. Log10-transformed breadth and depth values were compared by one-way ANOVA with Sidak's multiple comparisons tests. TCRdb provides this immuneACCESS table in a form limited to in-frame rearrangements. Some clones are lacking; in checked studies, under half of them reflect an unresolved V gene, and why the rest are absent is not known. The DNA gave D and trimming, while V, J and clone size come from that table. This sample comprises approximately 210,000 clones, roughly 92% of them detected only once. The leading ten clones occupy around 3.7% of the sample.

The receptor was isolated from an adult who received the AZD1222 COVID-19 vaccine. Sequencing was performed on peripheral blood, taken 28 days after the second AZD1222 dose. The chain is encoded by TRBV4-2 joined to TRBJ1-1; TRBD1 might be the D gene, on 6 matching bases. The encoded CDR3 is CASSRTGMGSTEAFF. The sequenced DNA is TGTGCCAGCAGCCGAACAGGGATGGGGAGCACTGAAGCTTTCTTT.